This T cell receptor beta chain was captured by sequencing in a study of shared clonotypes between healthy human individuals. In the study overall: With ages of 18 to 49, the donors were two women and three men.

Turning to this clone: What it recognizes is unknown.

V dropped 3 bases and J dropped 6 bases, with 9 bases sitting between them. This CDR3 spans 12 amino acids. The germline gives CDR1 MDHEN, CDR2 SYDVKM. Original analysis: For the immunoSEQ data, sequences were junction-only without quality scores, so filtering differed. Generated by immunoSEQ multiplex PCR, the TCRdb table keeps only in-frame clones and is missing some. V and J calls and clone size are copied from that table; D and trimming were computed from the DNA. The repertoire holds approximately 2.1 million clones, with 93% as singletons. Study conclusions and caveats: Large depth notwithstanding, sorted-subset sequencing proved incomplete by rarefaction.

The TCR originated in a man younger than 35 in good health. Some clones in this sample may be carry-over from other donors' samples. The J gene is TRBJ2-7, the V gene TRBV28; weak D call: TRBD1 (5 bases). Sample: naive CD4+ T cells from PBMCs. Documented subset: CD45RA+ positively selected. The CDR3 loop reads CASSFQGVEQYF. The CDR3 DNA reads TGTGCCAGCAGTTTCCAGGGTGTCGAGCAGTACTTC.